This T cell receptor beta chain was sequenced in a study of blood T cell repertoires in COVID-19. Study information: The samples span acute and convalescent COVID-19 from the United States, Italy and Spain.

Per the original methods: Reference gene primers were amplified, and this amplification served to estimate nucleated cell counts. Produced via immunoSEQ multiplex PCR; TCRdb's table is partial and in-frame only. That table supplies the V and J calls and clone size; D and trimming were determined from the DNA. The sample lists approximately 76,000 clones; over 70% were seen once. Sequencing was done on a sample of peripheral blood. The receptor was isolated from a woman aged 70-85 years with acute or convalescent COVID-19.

CDR3 sequence reads: CASSPGLAFTDTQYF. CDR3 DNA sequence: TGTGCCAGCAGCCCGGGACTAGCGTTTACAGATACGCAGTATTTT. The V gene is TRBV13, the J gene TRBJ2-3, with 10 positions matching TRBD2. CDR3 length: 15 residues. The germline V gene has CDR1 PRHDT and CDR2 FYEKMQ (reference sequence). Unmatched junction bases numbered 5, after V lost 5 bases and J lost 3 bases.